This entry describes one T cell receptor (beta chain). No antigen is known for it. No much larger clonotype is one base removed from it; base qualities were not supplied. The twin pairs came from the European Cystic Fibrosis Twin and Sibling Study Cohort, which recruited patients from over a hundred CF clinics across 14 European countries. Both zygosity and CFTR genotype were checked in-house, and zygosity was tested with multiplex PCR across nine short tandem repeat loci. Each twin gave a peripheral blood sample, and clinical parameters were documented on that same day of blood sampling. Phenol/chloroform extraction was used to isolate genomic DNA from peripheral blood cells, and the DNA was then kept in TE buffer at 4 degrees C. Following the manufacturer's instructions, the researchers used the immunoSEQ immune profiling system to amplify TCR beta CDR3 regions via multiplex PCR. Sequencing was performed on an Illumina NextSeq system. The paper's processing steps were these. Sequence data were processed on the immunoSEQ Analyzer platform, and clonality was computed as the square root of Simpson's index of productive rearrangements. Similarity in V and J usage was measured by Jensen-Shannon distance, and OLGA was used to compute CDR3 generation probabilities. Shared CDR3 sequences were searched in the immuneACCESS database (August 2020) and in VDJdb (December 2020). TCRdb's version of the immuneACCESS table is confined to in-frame rearrangements and falls short of the full clone set. An unresolved V gene accounts for under half of the shortfall where checked; the remainder is of unknown origin. Clone size and the V and J calls come from that table; the DNA yielded D and trimming. The sample table lists some 20,000 clones, about 86% of them with a count of one. The ten biggest clones cover less than 1.5% of the sample.

The source of the sample is a study of monozygotic twins with cystic fibrosis (dated by TCRdb to 2020 to 2023). About the full investigation: Approximately 3.2 micrograms of fragmented DNA went through around 15 PCR cycles to produce barcoded libraries. Data for three of the twin pairs had been reported earlier in a different context. TCR beta repertoires were compared within and between 16 monozygotic twin pairs with cystic fibrosis so that genetic influence on V and J gene usage could be assessed. Made up mostly of children and adolescents, the cohort included ten female and six male twin pairs ranging in age from about 2.0 to 36.4 years, with a median of about 9.5 years. On the day of blood sampling, twins were ranked among 1,060 cohort participants for weight-for-height and for FEVPerc (FEV1 disease centile).

As encoded in the germline V gene (reference sequence), CDR1 is MNHEY while CDR2 is SMNVEV. Trimming at the junction amounts to 3 bases on V and 5 bases on J, and the germline ends lie 15 bases apart. Spanning cysteine to phenylalanine, the CDR3 consists of 15 amino acids. The entry retains the CDR3 DNA only, 45 bases that are in frame from base 1. Study-wide findings and limitations: Nucleotide-identical clonotype sharing was significantly higher within monozygotic CF twin pairs than between unrelated CF individuals (P = 0.000026, Mann-Whitney). V gene usage was most similar to the co-twin in 13 of 16 pairs, and J usage was most similar to the co-twin in 8 of 16 pairs, which suggests genetic constraints. The cohort was small, and no association was found between shared CDR3 numbers and age, concordance or disease severity. Simpson clonality was generally low (median about 0.0087), which suggests a naive-dominated repertoire, and clonality was higher in the most severely affected patients.

The sequencing input was blood. This receptor was obtained from a woman between 25 and 40 years old with cystic fibrosis. The rearranged chain carries TRBV27 and TRBJ2-3; a tentative D call is TRBD1 (6 bases match). The DNA reads TGTGCCAGCAGTTTCCAGTGGACAGTCAGAGATACGCAGTATTTT. Its protein product is CASSFQWTVRDTQYF.